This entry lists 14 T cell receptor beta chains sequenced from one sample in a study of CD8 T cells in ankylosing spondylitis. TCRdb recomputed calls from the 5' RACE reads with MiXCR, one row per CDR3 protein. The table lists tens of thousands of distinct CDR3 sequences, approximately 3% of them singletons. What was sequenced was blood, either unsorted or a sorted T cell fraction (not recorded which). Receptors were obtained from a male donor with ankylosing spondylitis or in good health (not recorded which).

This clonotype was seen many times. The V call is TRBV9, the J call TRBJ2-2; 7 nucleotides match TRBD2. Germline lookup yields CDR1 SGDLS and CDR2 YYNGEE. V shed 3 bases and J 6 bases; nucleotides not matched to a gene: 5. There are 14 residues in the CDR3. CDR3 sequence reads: CASSDGSGAGELFF. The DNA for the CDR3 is TGTGCCAGCAGCGATGGAAGCGGGGCCGGGGAGCTGTTTTTT.

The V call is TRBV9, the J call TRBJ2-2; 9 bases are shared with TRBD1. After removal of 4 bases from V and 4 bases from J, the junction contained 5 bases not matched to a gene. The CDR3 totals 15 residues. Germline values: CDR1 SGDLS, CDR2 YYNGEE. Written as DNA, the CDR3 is TGTGCCAGCAGCATCACAGGGGGCGGCACCGGGGAGCTGTTTTTT. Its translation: CASSITGGGTGELFF. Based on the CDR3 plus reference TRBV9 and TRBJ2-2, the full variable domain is DSGVTQTPKHLITATGQRVTLRCSPRSGDLSVYWYQQSLDQGLQFLIQYYNGEERAKGNILERFSAQQFPDLHSELNLSSLELGDSALYFCASSITGGGTGELFFGEGSRLTVL.

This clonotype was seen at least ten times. The CDR3 nucleotides read TGTGCCAGCAGCGTCCGCGGTGGGGGGAGCTACAATGAGCAGTTCTTC. Protein: CASSVRGGGSYNEQFF. This sequence joins TRBV9 and TRBJ2-1; D is perhaps TRBD2 (6 bases). The CDR3 has 16 amino acids. Trimming removed 2 bases from V and 3 bases from J, with 15 bases in between. Per germline, CDR1 SGDLS and CDR2 YYNGEE.

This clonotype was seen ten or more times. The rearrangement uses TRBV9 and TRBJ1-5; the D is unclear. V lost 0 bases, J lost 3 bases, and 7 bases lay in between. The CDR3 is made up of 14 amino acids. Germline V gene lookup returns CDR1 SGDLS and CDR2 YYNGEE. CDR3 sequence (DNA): TGTGCCAGCAGCGTAGATGGGCACAATCAGCCCCAGCATTTT. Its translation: CASSVDGHNQPQHF.

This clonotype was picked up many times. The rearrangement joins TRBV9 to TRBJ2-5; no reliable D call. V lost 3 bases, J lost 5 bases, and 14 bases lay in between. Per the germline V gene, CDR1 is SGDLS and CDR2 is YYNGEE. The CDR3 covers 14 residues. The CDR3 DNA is TGTGCCAGCAGCGCCCGGGCTTTAGGGGAGACCCAGTACTTC. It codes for CASSARALGETQYF. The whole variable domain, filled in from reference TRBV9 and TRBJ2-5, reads DSGVTQTPKHLITATGQRVTLRCSPRSGDLSVYWYQQSLDQGLQFLIQYYNGEERAKGNILERFSAQQFPDLHSELNLSSLELGDSALYFCASSARALGETQYFGPGTRLLVL.

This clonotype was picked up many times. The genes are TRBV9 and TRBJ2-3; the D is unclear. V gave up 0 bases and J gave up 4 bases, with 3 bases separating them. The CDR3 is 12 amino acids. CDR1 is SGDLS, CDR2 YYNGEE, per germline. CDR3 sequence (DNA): TGTGCCAGCAGCGTAGAGGCAGATACGCAGTATTTT. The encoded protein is CASSVEADTQYF.

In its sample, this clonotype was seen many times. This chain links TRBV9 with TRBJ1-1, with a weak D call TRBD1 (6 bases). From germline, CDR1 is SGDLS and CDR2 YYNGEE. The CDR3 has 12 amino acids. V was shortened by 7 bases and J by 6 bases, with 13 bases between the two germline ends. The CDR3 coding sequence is TGTGCCAGCGGCAGGGGAGACGCTGAAGCTTTCTTT. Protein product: CASGRGDAEAFF.

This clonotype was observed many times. This CDR3 is CASSVAPGAKGDEQFF. CDR3 DNA: TGTGCCAGCAGCGTAGCGCCGGGGGCCAAGGGGGATGAGCAGTTCTTC. This rearrangement joins TRBV9 to TRBJ2-1; D possibly matches TRBD1 or TRBD2 (6 bases each). CDR1 is SGDLS, CDR2 YYNGEE, per germline. V was trimmed by 0 bases and J by 8 bases, leaving 18 bases between them. This CDR3 has 16 amino acids.

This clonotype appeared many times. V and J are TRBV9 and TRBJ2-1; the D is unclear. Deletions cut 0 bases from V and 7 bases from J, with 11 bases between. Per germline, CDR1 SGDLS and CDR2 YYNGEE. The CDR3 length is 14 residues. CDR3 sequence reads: CASSVVGDLNEQFF. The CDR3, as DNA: TGTGCCAGCAGCGTAGTCGGAGACCTTAATGAGCAGTTCTTC.

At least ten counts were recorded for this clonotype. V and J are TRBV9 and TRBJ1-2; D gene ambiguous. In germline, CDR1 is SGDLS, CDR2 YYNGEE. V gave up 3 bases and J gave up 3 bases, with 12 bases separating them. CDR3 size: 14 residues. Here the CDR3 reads CASSDLGAYYGYTF. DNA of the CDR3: TGTGCCAGCAGCGACCTAGGCGCTTACTATGGCTACACCTTC.

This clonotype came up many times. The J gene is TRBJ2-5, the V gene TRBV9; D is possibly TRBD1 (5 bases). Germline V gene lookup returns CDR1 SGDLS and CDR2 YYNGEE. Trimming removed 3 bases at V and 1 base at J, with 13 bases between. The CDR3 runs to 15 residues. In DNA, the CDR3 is TGTGCCAGCAGCGGCCCCGTGACAGCCCAAGAGACCCAGTACTTC. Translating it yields CASSGPVTAQETQYF.

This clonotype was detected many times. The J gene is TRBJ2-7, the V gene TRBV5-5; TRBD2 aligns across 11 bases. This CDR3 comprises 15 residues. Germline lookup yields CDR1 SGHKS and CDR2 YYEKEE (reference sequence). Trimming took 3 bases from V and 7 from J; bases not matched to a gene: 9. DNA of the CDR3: TGTGCCAGCAGCTACGTAGCGGGGGGGCTAGGGGAGCAGTACGTC. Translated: CASSYVAGGLGEQYV.

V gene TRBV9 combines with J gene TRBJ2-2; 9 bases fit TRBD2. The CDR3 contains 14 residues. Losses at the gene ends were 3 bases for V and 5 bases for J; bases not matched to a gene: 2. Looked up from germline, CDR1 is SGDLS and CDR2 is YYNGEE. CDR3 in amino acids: CASSGSGRTGELFF. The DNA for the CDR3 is TGTGCCAGCAGCGGTAGCGGGAGAACCGGGGAGCTGTTTTTT.

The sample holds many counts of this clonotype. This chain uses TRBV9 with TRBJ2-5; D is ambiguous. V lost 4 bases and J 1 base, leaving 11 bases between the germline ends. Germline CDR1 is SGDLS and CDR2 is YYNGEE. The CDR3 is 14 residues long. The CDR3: CASSPGIGQETQYF. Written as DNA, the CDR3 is TGTGCCAGCAGCCCAGGAATAGGCCAAGAGACCCAGTACTTC.